A selection of T cell receptor beta chains follows, all from one sample in a study of cytomegalovirus exposure and HLA in healthy donors. Using immunoSEQ multiplex PCR, the repertoire was profiled, and TCRdb retains in-frame clones only, with some absent. The sample carries about 78,000 clones, approximately 80% recorded once. The source material was PBMCs. The receptors stem from a woman between 50 and 59 years old in good health and CMV-seropositive. CDR3s include the opening cysteine and the closing phenylalanine or tryptophan. Size is omitted from some rows. Given values are once, few, many or a class for expanded clones.

abundance	j_gene	len	v_gene	CDR3aa
.	TRBJ1-1	16	TRBV27	CASSPLQGASNTEAFF
.	TRBJ2-2	16	TRBV6-1	CASSGNLRRDTGELFF
.	TRBJ2-7	15	TRBV18	CASSKNPSGLEEQYF
.	TRBJ2-2	14	TRBV5-6	CASSSAGSTGELFF
.	TRBJ2-3	13	TRBV18	CATEAGQGDTQYF
once	TRBJ1-4	16	TRBV7-9	CSSSSSGAWAGEKLFF
.	TRBJ2-1	13	TRBV6-1	CASSVLYSEVQFF
.	TRBJ2-3	17	TRBV4-1	CASSQPLTRPVSDTQYF
.	TRBJ2-3	17	TRBV9	CASSSQLTSGRTDTQYF
.	TRBJ2-3	15	TRBV28	CASTPKGTSTDTQYF
.	TRBJ2-3	15	TRBV7-9	CASSFGQGWTDTQYF
.	TRBJ1-6	15	TRBV11-2	CASSLQTGSDSPLHF
.	TRBJ2-1	13	TRBV30	CAWSRGSYNEQFF
.	TRBJ2-2	15	TRBV12-2	CASRLAGTDTGELFF
.	TRBJ1-1	13	TRBV27	CASSTDYRAEAFF
.	TRBJ1-4	13	TRBV6-1	CASSTGGGEKLFF
once	TRBJ2-7	13	TRBV4-1	CASSQDLGGEQYF
.	TRBJ1-1	14	TRBV5-1	CASSLVGVNTEAFF
few	TRBJ1-1	15	TRBV6-1	CASSTNRQGDTEAFF
few	TRBJ1-4	15	TRBV5-1	CASSSLTGGNEKLFF
.	TRBJ2-1	13	TRBV10-1	CASSTGQGHEQFF
.	TRBJ1-6	14	TRBV7-3	CASSSRQGYSPLHF
.	TRBJ1-2	16	TRBV18	CASSPPSEGGAAGYTF
once	TRBJ2-5	15	TRBV4-2	CASSPGTSYQETQYF
.	TRBJ2-6	18	TRBV15	CATSREFTGSSGANVLTF
.	TRBJ1-2	16	TRBV14	CASSLTGDLANYGYTF
.	TRBJ2-1	17	TRBV7-6	CASSLSRGAGRRDEQFF
.	TRBJ1-1	13	TRBV23-1	CASSQPSAPEAFF
.	TRBJ1-1	12	TRBV7-3	CASSFGNTEAFF
.	TRBJ2-1	13	TRBV5-1	CASNSLTGNEQFF
.	TRBJ2-5	13	TRBV27	CASSLIVGETQYF
.	TRBJ1-2	18	TRBV5-1	CASSLGGLGARESSNYTF
.	TRBJ2-1	17	TRBV19	CASSIAGASGPYNEQFF
.	TRBJ2-1	15	TRBV7-9	CASSSNRGGWNEQFF